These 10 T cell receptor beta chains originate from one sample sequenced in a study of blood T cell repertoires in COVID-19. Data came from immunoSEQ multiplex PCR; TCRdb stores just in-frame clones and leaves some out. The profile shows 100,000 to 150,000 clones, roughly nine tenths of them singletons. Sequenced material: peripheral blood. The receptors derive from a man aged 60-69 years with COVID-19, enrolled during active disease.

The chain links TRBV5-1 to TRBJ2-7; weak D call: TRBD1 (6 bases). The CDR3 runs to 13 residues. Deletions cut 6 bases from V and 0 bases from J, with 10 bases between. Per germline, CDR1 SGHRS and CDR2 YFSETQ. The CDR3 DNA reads TGCGCCAGCACCGGACAGCTCTCCTACGAGCAGTACTTC. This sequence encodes CASTGQLSYEQYF.

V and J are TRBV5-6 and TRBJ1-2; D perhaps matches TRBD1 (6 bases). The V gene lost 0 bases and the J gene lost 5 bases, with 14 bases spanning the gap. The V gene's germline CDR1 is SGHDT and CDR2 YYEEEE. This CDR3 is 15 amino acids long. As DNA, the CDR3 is TGTGCCAGCAGCTTGGGGGCAGGGGAAGGGTATGGCTACACCTTC. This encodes CASSLGAGEGYGYTF.

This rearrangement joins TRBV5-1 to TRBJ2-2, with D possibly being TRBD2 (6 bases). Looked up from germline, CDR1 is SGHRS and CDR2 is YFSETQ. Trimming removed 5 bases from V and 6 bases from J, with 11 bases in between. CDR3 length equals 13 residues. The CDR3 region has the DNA TGCGCCAGCAGTGGAGGGGTGGCCGGGGAGCTGTTTTTT. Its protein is CASSGGVAGELFF. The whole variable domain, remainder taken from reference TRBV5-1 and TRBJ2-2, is KAGVTQTPRYLIKTRGQQVTLSCSPISGHRSVSWYQQTPGQGLQFLFEYFSETQRNKGNFPGRFSGRQFSNSRSEMNVSTLELGDSALYLCASSGGVAGELFFGEGSRLTVL.

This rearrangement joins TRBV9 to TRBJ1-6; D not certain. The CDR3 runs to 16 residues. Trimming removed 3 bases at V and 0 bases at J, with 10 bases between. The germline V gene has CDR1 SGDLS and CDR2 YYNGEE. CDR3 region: CASSDGSGSYNSPLHF. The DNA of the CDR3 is TGTGCCAGCAGCGACGGGAGCGGCTCCTATAATTCACCCCTCCACTTT.

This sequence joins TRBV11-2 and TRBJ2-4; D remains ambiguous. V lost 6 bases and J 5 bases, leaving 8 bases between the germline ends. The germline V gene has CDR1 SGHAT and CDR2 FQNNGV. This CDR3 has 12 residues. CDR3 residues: CASRPGENIQYF. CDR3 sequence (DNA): TGTGCCAGCAGGCCGGGTGAAAACATTCAGTACTTC.

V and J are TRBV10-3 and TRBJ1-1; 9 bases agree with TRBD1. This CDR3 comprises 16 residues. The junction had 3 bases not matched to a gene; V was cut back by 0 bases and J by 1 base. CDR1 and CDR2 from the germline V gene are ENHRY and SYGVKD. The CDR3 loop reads CAISESGQGPNTEAFF. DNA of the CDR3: TGTGCCATCAGTGAGTCCGGACAGGGGCCGAACACTGAAGCTTTCTTT.

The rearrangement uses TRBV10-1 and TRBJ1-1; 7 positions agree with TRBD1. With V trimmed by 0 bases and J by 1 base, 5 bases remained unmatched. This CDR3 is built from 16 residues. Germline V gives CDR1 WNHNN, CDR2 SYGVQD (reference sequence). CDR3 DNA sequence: TGCGCCAGCAGTGAGTCGAAGGGGGCCGGGAACACTGAAGCTTTCTTT. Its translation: CASSESKGAGNTEAFF.

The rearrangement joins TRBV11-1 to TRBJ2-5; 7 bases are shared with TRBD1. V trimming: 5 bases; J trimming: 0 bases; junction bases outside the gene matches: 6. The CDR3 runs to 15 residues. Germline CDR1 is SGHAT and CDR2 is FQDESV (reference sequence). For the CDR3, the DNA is TGTGCCAGCAGCGCCGCGGACAGGTACCAAGAGACCCAGTACTTC. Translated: CASSAADRYQETQYF.

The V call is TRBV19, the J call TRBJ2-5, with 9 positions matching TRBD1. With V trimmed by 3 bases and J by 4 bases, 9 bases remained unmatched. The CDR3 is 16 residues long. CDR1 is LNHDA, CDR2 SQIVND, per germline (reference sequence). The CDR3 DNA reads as TGTGCCAGTAGTATTGGGTCCGGGACAGGGAGAGAGACCCAGTACTTC. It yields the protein CASSIGSGTGRETQYF.

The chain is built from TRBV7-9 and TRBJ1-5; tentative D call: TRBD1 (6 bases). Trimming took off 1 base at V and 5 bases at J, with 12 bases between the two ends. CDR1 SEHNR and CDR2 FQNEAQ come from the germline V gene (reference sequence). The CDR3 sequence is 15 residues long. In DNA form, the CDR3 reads TGTGCCAGCAGCTTAGGGGGGACACCTTATCAGCCCCAGCATTTT. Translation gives CASSLGGTPYQPQHF.